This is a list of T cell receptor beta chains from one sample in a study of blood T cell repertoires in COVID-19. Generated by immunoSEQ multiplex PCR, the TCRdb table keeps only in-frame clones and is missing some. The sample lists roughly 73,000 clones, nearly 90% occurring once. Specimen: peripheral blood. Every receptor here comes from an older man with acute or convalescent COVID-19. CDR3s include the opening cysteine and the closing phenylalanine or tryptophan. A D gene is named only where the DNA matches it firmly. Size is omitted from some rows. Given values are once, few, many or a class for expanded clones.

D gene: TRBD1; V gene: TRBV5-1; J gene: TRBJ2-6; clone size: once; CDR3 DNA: TGCGCCAGCAGCCGCTCTGTGACAGGGCTCCTTGCCACAGGTGGGGCCAACGTCCTGACTTTC; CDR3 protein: CASSRSVTGLLATGGANVLTF
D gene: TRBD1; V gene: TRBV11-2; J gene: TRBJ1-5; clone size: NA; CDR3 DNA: TGTGCCAGCAGCCTCGGGACAGAATATCAGCCCCAGCATTTT; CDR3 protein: CASSLGTEYQPQHF
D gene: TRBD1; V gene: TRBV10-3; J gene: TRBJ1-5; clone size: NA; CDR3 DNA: TGTGCCATCAGTGACTTTGACGGACAGGGAAATCAGCCCCAGCATTTT; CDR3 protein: CAISDFDGQGNQPQHF
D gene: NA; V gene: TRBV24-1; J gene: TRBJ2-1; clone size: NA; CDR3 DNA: TGTGCCACCAGTGATAACTCGGTCGCTTCCTACAATGAGCAGTTCTTC; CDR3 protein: CATSDNSVASYNEQFF
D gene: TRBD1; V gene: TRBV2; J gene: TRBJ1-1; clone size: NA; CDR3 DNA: TGTGCCAGCACCTCGACAGGGCTGGGTCGCACTGAAGCTTTCTTT; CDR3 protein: CASTSTGLGRTEAFF
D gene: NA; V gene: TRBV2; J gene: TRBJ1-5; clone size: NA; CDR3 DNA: TGTGCCAGCAGTGCCCCCGGGGTGGGCAATCAGCCCCAGCATTTT; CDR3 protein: CASSAPGVGNQPQHF
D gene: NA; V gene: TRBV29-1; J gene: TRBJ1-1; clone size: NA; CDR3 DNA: TGCAGCGTGGAAGGGTCAGATTCCATGAACACTGAAGCTTTCTTT; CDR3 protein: CSVEGSDSMNTEAFF
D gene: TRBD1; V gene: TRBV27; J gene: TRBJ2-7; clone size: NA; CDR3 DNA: TGTGCCAGCAGCCTCGGGACAGGTAATACCTACGAGCAGTACTTC; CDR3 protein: CASSLGTGNTYEQYF
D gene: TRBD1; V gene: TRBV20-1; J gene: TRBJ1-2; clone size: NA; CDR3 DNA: TGCAGCGCCGGGGACAGCTATGGCTACACCTTC; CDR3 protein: CSAGDSYGYTF
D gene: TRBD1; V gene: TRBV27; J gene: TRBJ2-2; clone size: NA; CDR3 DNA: TGTGCCAGCAGCCTTTACCGGGACAGGGCTGGCACCGGGGAGCTGTTTTTT; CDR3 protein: CASSLYRDRAGTGELFF
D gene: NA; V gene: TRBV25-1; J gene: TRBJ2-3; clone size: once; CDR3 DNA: TGTGCCAGCAGTGAGGGGCTCGCACGGAATACGCAGTATTTT; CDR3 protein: CASSEGLARNTQYF
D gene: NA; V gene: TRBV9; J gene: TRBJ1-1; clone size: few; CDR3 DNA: TGTGCCAGCAGCCTTCACACTGAAGCTTTCTTT; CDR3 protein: CASSLHTEAFF
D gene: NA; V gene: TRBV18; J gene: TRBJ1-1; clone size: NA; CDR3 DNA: TGTGCCAGCTCACCGGGGGGAGACACTGAAGCTTTCTTT; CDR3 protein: CASSPGGDTEAFF
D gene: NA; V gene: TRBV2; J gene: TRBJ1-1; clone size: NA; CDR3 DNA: TGTGCCAGCAGTGTACAGGGAACTGAAGCTTTCTTT; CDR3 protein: CASSVQGTEAFF
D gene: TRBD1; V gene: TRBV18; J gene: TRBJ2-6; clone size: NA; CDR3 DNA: TGTGCCAGCTCACCATGGGACAGGGGGACGGTTGGGGCCAACGTCCTGACTTTC; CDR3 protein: CASSPWDRGTVGANVLTF
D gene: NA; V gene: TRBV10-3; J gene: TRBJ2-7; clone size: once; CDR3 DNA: TGTGCCATCAGCCTCGGCCAGGGTGCTCACGAGCAGTACTTC; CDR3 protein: CAISLGQGAHEQYF
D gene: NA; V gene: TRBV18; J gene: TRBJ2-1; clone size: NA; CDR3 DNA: TGTGCCAGCTCACCGTACAGGGATTCGAGGAATGAGCAGTTCTTC; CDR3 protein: CASSPYRDSRNEQFF
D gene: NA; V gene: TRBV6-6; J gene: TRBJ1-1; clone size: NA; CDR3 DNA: TGTGCCAGCAGAAAGACAAGGAACACTGAAGCTTTCTTT; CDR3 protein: CASRKTRNTEAFF
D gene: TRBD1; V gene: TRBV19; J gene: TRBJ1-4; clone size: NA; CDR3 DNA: TGTGCCAGTAGTGCCGGACAGGGGTTTAATGAAAAACTGTTTTTT; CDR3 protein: CASSAGQGFNEKLFF
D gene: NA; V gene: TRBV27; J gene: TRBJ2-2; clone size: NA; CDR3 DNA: TGTGCCAGCAGTTTTAAGCACACCGGGGAGCTGTTTTTT; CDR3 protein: CASSFKHTGELFF
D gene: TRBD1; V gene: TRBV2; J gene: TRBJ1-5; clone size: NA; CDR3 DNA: TGTGCCAGCAGTGAACAGGGGGATCAGCCCCAGCATTTT; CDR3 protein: CASSEQGDQPQHF
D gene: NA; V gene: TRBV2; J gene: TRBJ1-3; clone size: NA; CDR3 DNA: TGTGCCAGCAGCCTACAGTCCTTCTCTGGAAACACCATATATTTT; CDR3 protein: CASSLQSFSGNTIYF
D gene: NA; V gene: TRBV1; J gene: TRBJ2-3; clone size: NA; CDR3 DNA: TGCACCAGCAGCCACCTTGGGGGACTAGCGGGGCCCAGCACAGATACGCAGTATTTT; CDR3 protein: CTSSHLGGLAGPSTDTQYF
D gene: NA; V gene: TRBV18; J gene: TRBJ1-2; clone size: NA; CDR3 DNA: TGTGCCAGCTCACCATTGATCGACAGCGCGGATGGCTACACCTTC; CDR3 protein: CASSPLIDSADGYTF
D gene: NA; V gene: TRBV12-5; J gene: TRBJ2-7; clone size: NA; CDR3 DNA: TGTGCTAGTGGTCCACCTACCGGGACATCTTACGAGCAGTACTTC; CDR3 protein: CASGPPTGTSYEQYF
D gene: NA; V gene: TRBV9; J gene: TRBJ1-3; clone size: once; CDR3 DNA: TGTGCCAGCAGCGAGTCCCTAGAGGTAGAAACTGGAAACACCATATATTTT; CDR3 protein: CASSESLEVETGNTIYF
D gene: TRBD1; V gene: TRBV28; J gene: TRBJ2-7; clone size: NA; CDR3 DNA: TGTGCCAGCAGTCCGACAGGGGGGCCCTACGAGCAGTACTTC; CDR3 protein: CASSPTGGPYEQYF